This TCR beta chain appears in the sequencing data of a study of blood T cell repertoires in COVID-19. Study-level information: PBMCs, B-cell-depleted T cells, or T cells provided the cDNA or gDNA that made up the material.

Those who participated ranged in age from roughly 18 to 100 years and resided in 24 US areas. Cohorts were determined from participant-reported clinical history. Produced via immunoSEQ multiplex PCR; TCRdb's table is partial and in-frame only. Of 310,000 or so clones in the sample, 90% were seen once. CDR3 size: 16 residues. Germline CDR1 reads GTSNPN; CDR2 reads SVGIG (reference sequence). With V trimmed by 5 bases and J by 2 bases, 6 bases remained unmatched. The sequenced sample consisted of PBMCs or T cells enriched from blood (not recorded which). This receptor was obtained from a woman aged 25 to 39 who had recovered from COVID-19. This rearrangement joins TRBV30 to TRBJ2-2; 12 bases are a match to TRBD2. CDR3 sequence reads: CAWAQTSGGNTGELFF. As DNA, the CDR3 is TGTGCCTGGGCACAGACTAGCGGGGGCAACACCGGGGAGCTGTTTTTT.